The 25 T cell receptor beta chains in this list originate from one sample, sequenced in a study of blood T cell repertoires in COVID-19. TCRdb keeps only in-frame clones here, not all; method: immunoSEQ multiplex PCR. The sample shows approximately 360,000 clones, approximately 88% of them seen only once. Sequencing was done on a sample of PBMCs or T cells enriched from blood (not recorded which). Receptor source: a woman in her thirties with acute COVID-19.

This chain joins TRBV29-1 and TRBJ2-1, with 7 bases identical to TRBD2. With 7 bases clipped from V and 2 bases from J, the junction kept 5 bases outside the gene matches. Germline V gene sequence: CDR1 SQVTM, CDR2 ANQGSEA. The CDR3 is made up of 13 amino acids. In DNA, the CDR3 is TGCAGCGCAGCGGGGTACCCCTACAATGAGCAGTTCTTC. Amino acid sequence: CSAAGYPYNEQFF.

This clone appeared a single time. This chain links TRBV4-1 with TRBJ2-3, with TRBD2 identical over 13 bases. V was clipped by 2 bases and J by 6 bases; unmatched bases: 8. CDR3 size: 17 residues. Germline CDR1 and CDR2: MGHRA and YSYEKL. CDR3 in amino acids: CASSQLRTSGGGDTQYF. In nucleotides, the CDR3 is TGCGCCAGCAGCCAACTTCGGACTAGCGGGGGAGGGGATACGCAGTATTTT.

The genes are TRBV7-2 and TRBJ1-5, with 9 bases identical to TRBD1. The trim removed 3 bases at V and 6 bases at J, leaving 3 bases unmatched. The CDR3 is 14 residues long. Germline-derived CDR1 and CDR2 are SGHTA and FQGNSA. This CDR3 is CASSLTGGGQPQHF. The CDR3 DNA sequence: TGTGCCAGCAGCTTGACAGGGGGAGGTCAGCCCCAGCATTTT.

This chain links TRBV21-1 with TRBJ2-1; the listed D gene, TRBD2, was not tested against the DNA. TRBV21-1 is designated a pseudogene. The CDR3 spans 14 residues. CDR3 sequence reads: CASPLRLCYNEQFF. CDR3 DNA sequence: TGTGCCAGCCCATTGCGGTTATGCTACAATGAGCAGTTCTTC.

This clone showed up just once. The V and J genes are TRBV7-9 and TRBJ2-3, with D tentatively TRBD1 (6 bases). Per germline, CDR1 SEHNR and CDR2 FQNEAQ (reference sequence). V lost 4 bases to trimming and J lost 0 bases, with 8 bases between them. There are 14 residues in the CDR3. The CDR3 nucleotides read TGTGCCAGCAGCTCCGGGACAAGCACAGATACGCAGTATTTT. Translating it yields CASSSGTSTDTQYF.

The table lists this clone with a few counts. Additional DNA sequences in this sample encode the identical CDR3. The chain joins TRBV19 to TRBJ1-6; 8 bases agree with TRBD1. V trimming: 4 bases; J trimming: 7 bases; junction bases outside the gene matches: 3. The CDR3 is 14 amino acids. From germline, CDR1 is LNHDA and CDR2 SQIVND (reference sequence). The CDR3 bases are TGTGCCAGTAGTACAGGGGGCGCAAATTCACCCCTCCACTTT. Translating gives CASSTGGANSPLHF.

The rearrangement uses TRBV5-1 and TRBJ1-2, with 11 bases matching TRBD1. The CDR3 extends over 14 amino acids. V was pared by 3 bases and J by 6 bases, with 4 bases of the junction left unmatched. Germline V gene sequence: CDR1 SGHRS, CDR2 YFSETQ. The CDR3 DNA reads TGCGCCAGCAGCTGGACAGGGGGCGCGGATGGCTACACCTTC. As protein: CASSWTGGADGYTF.

The chain recombines TRBV5-4 with TRBJ2-5; 15 bases align to TRBD2. The trim removed 2 bases at V and 5 bases at J, leaving 1 base unmatched. From germline, CDR1 is SGHNT and CDR2 YYREEE (reference sequence). The CDR3 consists of 15 residues. CDR3 protein: CASSLGTSGGETQYF. CDR3 in DNA: TGTGCCAGCAGCTTAGGGACTAGCGGGGGGGAGACCCAGTACTTC.

This clone has more than one count but fewer than ten. J is TRBJ2-2 and V is TRBV7-9; TRBD1 matches 7 bases. The germline V gene has CDR1 SEHNR and CDR2 FQNEAQ (reference sequence). CDR3 length: 17 amino acids. Trimming took 7 bases from V and 0 from J; bases not matched to a gene: 11. The CDR3 reads CASTHPSDRANTGELFF. The CDR3 nucleotides are TGTGCCAGCACTCACCCCTCCGACAGGGCGAACACCGGGGAGCTGTTTTTT. The complete variable domain, with remaining parts taken from reference TRBV7-9 and TRBJ2-2, reads DTGVSQNPRHKITKRGQNVTFRCDPISEHNRLYWYRQTLGQGPEFLTYFQNEAQLEKSRLLSDRFSAERPKGSFSTLEIQRTEQGDSAMYLCASTHPSDRANTGELFFGEGSRLTVL.

This rearrangement joins TRBV2 to TRBJ1-2; D call uncertain. The V gene's germline CDR1 is SNHLY and CDR2 FYNNEI. The CDR3 length is 17 residues. Deletions cut 5 bases from V and 2 bases from J, with 21 bases between. The CDR3 DNA follows: TGTGCCAGCAGTTTTGACACGCAATCTACCATAAACTATGGCTACACCTTC. Its translation is CASSFDTQSTINYGYTF. Full variable domain (remainder filled in from reference TRBV2 and TRBJ1-2): EPEVTQTPSHQVTQMGQEVILRCVPISNHLYFYWYRQILGQKVEFLVSFYNNEISEKSEIFDDQFSVERPDGSNFTLKIRSTKLEDSAMYFCASSFDTQSTINYGYTFGSGTRLTVV.

This rearrangement joins TRBV13 to TRBJ2-7; D gene ambiguous. The germline CDR1 and CDR2 sequences are PRHDT and FYEKMQ (reference sequence). V lost 0 bases to trimming and J lost 2 bases, with 8 bases between them. This CDR3 spans 14 amino acids. Written as DNA, the CDR3 is TGTGCCAGCAGCTTAGGCCGCTATACCTACGAGCAGTACTTC. Its protein product is CASSLGRYTYEQYF.

The rearrangement uses TRBV7-2 and TRBJ1-4, with 7 bases that match TRBD1. The junction had 13 bases not matched to a gene; V was cut back by 5 bases and J by 7 bases. Germline CDR1 SGHTA, CDR2 FQGNSA. CDR3 length equals 16 residues. The CDR3 nucleotides are TGTGCCAGCAGCCCCTATCGAGAGGGGGCGGGTGAAAAACTGTTTTTT. This gives the protein CASSPYREGAGEKLFF.

The V and J genes are TRBV2 and TRBJ1-6, with 7 positions matching TRBD1. Trimming removed 4 bases from V and 0 bases from J; junction bases left unmatched: 6. Germline assignment: CDR1 SNHLY and CDR2 FYNNEI. The length of the CDR3 is 17 residues. This CDR3 is CASSGDRASSYNSPLHF. CDR3 DNA: TGTGCCAGCAGTGGTGACAGGGCGAGCTCCTATAATTCACCCCTCCACTTT.

V is TRBV13 and J is TRBJ2-1; TRBD1 matches 8 bases. The CDR3 is 16 amino acids. V trimming: 5 bases; J trimming: 10 bases; junction bases outside the gene matches: 16. The germline V gene has CDR1 PRHDT and CDR2 FYEKMQ (reference sequence). CDR3 nucleotides: TGTGCCAGCAGCCCAGTATGGACAGGGAGCGCCCAGGAGCAGTTCTTC. Protein product: CASSPVWTGSAQEQFF.

Regarding this clone: This specimen includes other DNA sequences encoding the same CDR3. This sequence joins TRBV9 and TRBJ1-1; 8 bases are shared with TRBD1. CDR1 SGDLS and CDR2 YYNGEE come from the germline V gene. V trimming: 3 bases; J trimming: 4 bases; junction bases outside the gene matches: 2. The CDR3 loop spans 13 amino acids. The CDR3 coding sequence is TGTGCCAGCAGCGGAGGACAGGGCACTGAAGCTTTCTTT. Its translation is CASSGGQGTEAFF.

The chain couples TRBV11-2 to TRBJ1-5, with D possibly TRBD1 on 6 matching bases. The DNA end lines up better with TRBJ2-3; the J call may be wrong. There are 15 residues in the CDR3. Germline CDR1 and CDR2: SGHAT and FQNNGV. The chain's CDR3 is CASSLGTAFNQPQYF. In nucleotides, the CDR3 is TGTGCCAGCAGCTTAGGGACAGCGTTCAATCAGCCCCAGTATTTT.

The chain has TRBV6-5 and TRBJ2-1, with TRBD2 matching 8 bases. This CDR3 is 11 amino acids long. V was pared by 6 bases and J by 13 bases, with 5 bases of the junction left unmatched. Per germline, CDR1 MNHEY and CDR2 SVGAGI. CDR3 amino acids: CASSGGAGQFF. CDR3 bases: TGTGCCAGCAGCGGGGGGGCCGGACAGTTCTTC.

This rearrangement joins TRBV9 to TRBJ1-2; D is uncertain. V shed 4 bases and J shed 4 bases, with 20 bases lying between them. Looked up from germline, CDR1 is SGDLS and CDR2 is YYNGEE. CDR3 size: 16 residues. The CDR3 loop is CASSPRSARRVYGYTF. As DNA, the CDR3 is TGTGCCAGCAGCCCCCGAAGCGCGCGCCGGGTCTATGGCTACACCTTC. The complete variable domain, with remaining parts taken from reference TRBV9 and TRBJ1-2, reads DSGVTQTPKHLITATGQRVTLRCSPRSGDLSVYWYQQSLDQGLQFLIQYYNGEERAKGNILERFSAQQFPDLHSELNLSSLELGDSALYFCASSPRSARRVYGYTFGSGTRLTVV.

The rearrangement joins TRBV9 to TRBJ2-1; D ambiguous. CDR1 SGDLS and CDR2 YYNGEE come from the germline V gene. The length of the CDR3 is 12 residues. V was clipped by 3 bases and J by 5 bases, with 6 bases between them. The DNA for the CDR3 is TGTGCCAGCAGCGCAGAAAACAATGAGCAGTTCTTC. Protein sequence: CASSAENNEQFF.

The chain links TRBV5-1 to TRBJ2-3; tentatively, D is TRBD2 (6 bases). V was shortened by 1 base and J by 0 bases, with 12 bases between the two germline ends. Germline V CDR1 and CDR2: SGHRS, YFSETQ. CDR3 size: 16 residues. The CDR3 loop reads CASSLKGRGSTDTQYF. Written as DNA, the CDR3 is TGCGCCAGCAGCTTGAAAGGGCGGGGTAGCACAGATACGCAGTATTTT.

This chain connects TRBV7-3 to TRBJ1-2, with 8 positions matching TRBD1. Unmatched junction bases numbered 5, after V lost 1 base and J lost 4 bases. The CDR3 is 15 residues long. Germline CDR1 is SGHTA and CDR2 is FQGTGA. The chain's CDR3 is CASSLSSDRVYGYTF. Written as DNA, the CDR3 is TGTGCCAGCAGCTTAAGCTCGGACAGGGTCTATGGCTACACCTTC.

The sample holds many counts of this clone. V gene TRBV3-1 (or the pseudogene TRBV3-2) combines with J gene TRBJ1-4; 9 bases align to TRBD1. Per germline, CDR1 LGHDT and CDR2 YNNKEL (reference sequence). The CDR3 covers 15 residues. Losses at the gene ends were 5 bases for V and 8 bases for J; bases not matched to a gene: 9. CDR3: CASSSRDRAKEKLFF. The CDR3 DNA sequence: TGTGCCAGCAGCTCCCGGGACAGGGCAAAGGAAAAACTGTTTTTT.

This rearrangement joins TRBV5-1 to TRBJ2-3; 10 bases agree with TRBD2. Trimming at V came to 4 bases and at J to 3 bases, leaving 8 bases not matched to a gene. This CDR3 is 16 amino acids long. Germline values: CDR1 SGHRS, CDR2 YFSETQ. CDR3 residues: CASSLLPGLATDTQYF. The CDR3 DNA sequence: TGCGCCAGCAGCCTGTTGCCGGGACTAGCGACAGATACGCAGTATTTT.

This rearrangement joins TRBV12-3 or TRBV12-4 to TRBJ2-7; D might be TRBD1 (6 bases). Trimming removed 2 bases from V and 2 bases from J, with 7 bases in between. The CDR3 has 13 amino acids. In DNA, the CDR3 is TGTGCCAGCAGTTTACAGGGGCCCTACGAGCAGTACTTC. Amino acids: CASSLQGPYEQYF.

The CDR3 region is CASSYVKRGYQETQYF. In DNA form, the CDR3 reads TGTGCCAGCAGTTACGTAAAGCGTGGCTACCAAGAGACCCAGTACTTC. The chain joins TRBV6-2 or TRBV6-3 to TRBJ2-5; D not certain. With 2 bases removed from V and 0 bases from J, the gap between germline ends came to 13 bases. Germline CDR1 is MNHEY and CDR2 is SVGEGT. The CDR3 is 16 residues long.